This entry describes one T cell receptor (beta chain). The sample comes from a study of blood T cell repertoires in COVID-19. Study context: Samples of COVID-19 (acute and convalescent) were obtained from the United States, Italy and Spain. From T cells, B-cell-depleted T cells, or PBMCs came the material, which was cDNA or gDNA.

Libraries were prepared by immunoSEQ multiplex PCR; TCRdb keeps only in-frame clonotypes and omits some of them. The sample records around 260,000 clones, 70% to 90% being singletons. This study enrolled people aged roughly 18 to 89 from 24 US geographic areas. Participant-given clinical history determined each cohort assignment. The source of this sequence is a woman under 40 who had recovered from COVID-19. Sequences were obtained from PBMCs or T cells enriched from blood (not recorded which).

CDR3 sequence: CASRGGGHEQFF. In DNA, the CDR3 is TGTGCCAGCAGGGGAGGGGGGCATGAGCAGTTCTTC. The chain uses TRBV27 and TRBJ2-1; the D gene is possibly TRBD2 (7 bases). V lost 6 bases to trimming and J lost 8 bases, with 11 bases between them. This CDR3 spans 12 amino acids. The germline V gene has CDR1 MNHEY and CDR2 SMNVEV (reference sequence).